One and the same sample provided the 26 T cell receptor beta chains below, sequenced in a study of T cell responses to AZD1222 COVID-19 vaccine listed by TCRdb under 2021. According to the study, the label for this sample's time point signals: baseline before first vaccination. Library method: the immunoSEQ multiplex PCR assay. The table was pulled from immuneACCESS by TCRdb, which kept in-frame rearrangements only. Such tables lose some clones; where checked, under half of the loss comes from unresolved V genes, and the rest has no known cause. The sample profile shows 85,000 to 90,000 clones; 88% of them were found once. The ten biggest clones cover under 7% of the sample. The material sequenced was peripheral blood, taken on day 0 of AZD1222 vaccination. The receptor source for this set is an adult in good health.

The chain combines TRBV27 with TRBJ2-7; D is uncertain. The germline V and J ends were trimmed by 6 bases and 7 bases, with 10 bases remaining between them. CDR3 length: 11 residues. Germline CDR1 and CDR2: MNHEY and SMNVEV (reference sequence). The CDR3 spells CASSYLGEQYF. CDR3 DNA sequence: TGTGCCAGCAGCTACCTGGGAGAGCAGTACTTC.

The CDR3 bases are TGTGCCAGCAGCACCAGGACAGGGCCTAACTATGGCTACACCTTC. The encoded protein is CASSTRTGPNYGYTF. This chain uses TRBV14 with TRBJ1-2; 8 bases are shared with TRBD1. Germline V lookup: CDR1 SGHDN, CDR2 FVKESK. The CDR3 is 15 residues long. V dropped 5 bases and J dropped 0; count of bases not matched to a gene: 5.

The chain carries TRBV12-3 or TRBV12-4 and TRBJ2-7, with D perhaps matching TRBD2 (6 bases). Trimming cost V 3 bases and J 6 bases, with 12 bases left between them. The CDR3 runs 13 residues. Here the CDR3 reads CASSFWRDGEQYF. CDR3 DNA sequence: TGTGCCAGCAGTTTTTGGCGGGACGGCGAGCAGTACTTC.

In this sample, this clone turned up a few times. The junction shows a germline mismatch at one end, possibly a read error. DNA of the CDR3: TGTGCCAGCACTTTACCTCAGGGGACTGAAGCTTTCTTT. It translates to CASTLPQGTEAFF. This rearrangement joins TRBV28 to TRBJ1-1, with a tentative D call TRBD1 (6 bases). The CDR3 runs 13 residues. The germline V gene encodes CDR1 MDHEN and CDR2 SYDVKM.

This clone has only a few counts. V is TRBV6-4 and J is TRBJ2-2; D not certain. V was shortened by 0 bases and J by 5 bases, with 7 bases between the two germline ends. In germline, CDR1 is MRHNA, CDR2 SNTAGT. The CDR3 is 14 amino acids. CDR3 nucleotides: TGTGCCAGCAGTGACTCCTTAGAAACCGGGGAGCTGTTTTTT. Amino acids: CASSDSLETGELFF.

The chain recombines TRBV13 with TRBJ2-2; no definite D call. Trimming took off 4 bases at V and 0 bases at J, with 15 bases between the two ends. CDR1 is PRHDT and CDR2 is FYEKMQ in the germline V gene (reference sequence). The CDR3 has 17 amino acids. CDR3 residues: CASSSSDRTPNTGELFF. The CDR3 region has the DNA TGTGCCAGCAGCTCGTCGGACCGCACCCCGAACACCGGGGAGCTGTTTTTT.

This chain joins TRBV7-2 and TRBJ1-5; D not resolved. The CDR3 runs to 14 residues. CDR1 is SGHTA, CDR2 FQGNSA, per germline. Trimming cost V 1 base and J 5 bases, with 9 bases left between them. CDR3 protein: CASSLGLGDQPQHF. CDR3 DNA sequence: TGTGCCAGCAGCTTAGGTCTTGGGGATCAGCCCCAGCATTTT.

The rearrangement uses TRBV7-6 and TRBJ2-5, with D hard to call. V lost 1 base, J lost 2 bases, and 8 bases lay in between. This CDR3 has 14 residues. The germline CDR1 and CDR2 sequences are SGHVS and FNYEAQ. CDR3 loop: CASSLEWRQETQYF. The CDR3 region has the DNA TGTGCCAGCAGCTTAGAGTGGCGGCAAGAGACCCAGTACTTC.

The V gene is TRBV19, the J gene TRBJ1-2, with 8 positions matching TRBD1. The CDR3 runs 13 residues. Germline CDR1 reads LNHDA; CDR2 reads SQIVND (reference sequence). Trimming removed 6 bases from V and 8 bases from J; junction bases left unmatched: 8. For the CDR3, the DNA is TGTGCCAGTAGCCTAGGACAGGGAGACGGCTACACCTTC. Translating it yields CASSLGQGDGYTF.

This chain joins TRBV27 and TRBJ1-6, with TRBD1 matching 7 bases. J gave up 5 bases and V 5 bases, and 6 bases lay outside the gene matches. CDR1 and CDR2 from the germline V gene are MNHEY and SMNVEV (reference sequence). The CDR3 totals 15 residues. The CDR3 DNA reads TGTGCCAGCAGTCTCCGACAGGGAAATAATTCACCCCTCCACTTT. Translating gives CASSLRQGNNSPLHF.

This clone was observed a handful of times. The J gene is TRBJ1-2, the V gene TRBV25-1; perhaps TRBD1 as D (6 bases). Germline CDR1 is MGHDK and CDR2 is SYGVNS. The CDR3 consists of 14 residues. Deletions cut 7 bases from V and 4 bases from J, with 16 bases between. CDR3 DNA: TGTGCCAGCAAGCGCGAGACAGGTTCCTATGGCTACACCTTC. Its translation is CASKRETGSYGYTF.

A single count supports this clone. The chain carries TRBV6-5 and TRBJ2-7; TRBD2 matches at 13 bases. In germline, CDR1 is MNHEY, CDR2 SVGAGI. This CDR3 comprises 16 residues. V lost 0 bases, J lost 5 bases, and 4 bases stayed unmatched. The CDR3 region has the DNA TGTGCCAGCAGTTACTCCATGGGACTAGCGGGGAACGAGCAGTACTTC. Residues: CASSYSMGLAGNEQYF.

J is TRBJ1-1 and V is TRBV7-8; a weak D match, TRBD1 (6 bases). Germline V gene sequence: CDR1 SGHVS, CDR2 FQNEAQ. Trimming took 6 bases from V and 11 from J, leaving 16 bases between them. The CDR3 spans 12 residues. The CDR3 is CASSSQGAGAFF. The CDR3 DNA sequence: TGTGCCAGCAGTTCACAGGGTGCCGGGGCTTTCTTT.

The chain uses TRBV7-9 and TRBJ1-2; 7 bases map to TRBD1. This CDR3 is 17 amino acids long. The germline CDR1 and CDR2 sequences are SEHNR and FQNEAQ (reference sequence). The junction had 17 bases not matched to a gene; V was cut back by 6 bases and J by 4 bases. The CDR3 DNA is TGTGCCAGCAGGCCCGCGTGGAGCCGGGACAGACCCTATGGCTACACCTTC. Protein product: CASRPAWSRDRPYGYTF.

The chain couples TRBV28 to TRBJ2-3; D may be TRBD1 (6 bases). V dropped 8 bases and J dropped 2 bases, with 14 bases sitting between them. CDR1 MDHEN and CDR2 SYDVKM come from the germline V gene. The CDR3 has 14 amino acids. The CDR3 nucleotides read TGTGCCAGCGGGGACACCCTCGTCACAGATACGCAGTATTTT. Translating it yields CASGDTLVTDTQYF.

The rearrangement links TRBV7-2 to TRBJ2-3, with TRBD2 as a possible D gene (6 bases). V was pared by 3 bases and J by 7 bases, with 8 bases between. Germline V gene data show CDR1 as SGHTA and CDR2 as FQGNSA. CDR3 length: 12 residues. The DNA for the CDR3 is TGTGCCAGCAGCTTCACTAGCCATACGCAGTATTTT. This sequence encodes CASSFTSHTQYF.

This clone appeared a single time. This chain joins TRBV2 and TRBJ2-2; D is unresolved. The CDR3 is made up of 14 amino acids. Germline assignment: CDR1 SNHLY and CDR2 FYNNEI. Deletions cut 3 bases from V and 3 bases from J, with 8 bases between. The DNA of the CDR3 is TGTGCCAGCAGTGATTGGGCATACACCGGGGAGCTGTTTTTT. Translation gives CASSDWAYTGELFF.

The J gene is TRBJ1-1, the V gene TRBV30, with D unclear. The CDR3 extends over 14 amino acids. V lost 0 bases and J lost 4, with 12 bases in between. Germline V gene sequence: CDR1 GTSNPN, CDR2 SVGIG (reference sequence). In nucleotides, the CDR3 is TGTGCCTGGAGTGTACGGGCGATAGCCACTGAAGCTTTCTTT. As protein: CAWSVRAIATEAFF. The whole variable domain, filled in from reference TRBV30 and TRBJ1-1, reads SQTIHQWPATLVQPVGSPLSLECTVEGTSNPNLYWYRQAAGRGLQLLFYSVGIGQISSEVPQNLSASRPQDRQFILSSKKLLLSDSGFYLCAWSVRAIATEAFFGQGTRLTVV.

The rearrangement links TRBV6-1 to TRBJ1-6; D uncertain. The CDR3 is 15 residues long. CDR1 is MNHNS, CDR2 SASEGT, per germline. Trimming took 3 bases from V and 15 from J, leaving 21 bases between them. Here the CDR3 reads CASSDIQSSGILLHF. The CDR3, as DNA: TGTGCCAGCAGTGATATACAGTCGTCGGGTATTCTCCTCCACTTT.

This rearrangement joins TRBV28 to TRBJ1-2; D gene ambiguous. The CDR3 sequence is 11 residues long. Trimming cost V 7 bases and J 7 bases, with 10 bases left between them. CDR1 and CDR2 from the germline V gene are MDHEN and SYDVKM. The CDR3 here is CASTVGSGYTF. DNA for the CDR3: TGTGCCAGCACCGTAGGGAGTGGCTACACCTTC.

The V gene is TRBV11-2, the J gene TRBJ1-4; unclear D gene. In germline, CDR1 is SGHAT, CDR2 FQNNGV. The CDR3 covers 15 residues. The germline V and J ends were trimmed by 3 bases and 0 bases, with 8 bases remaining between them. The CDR3 DNA sequence: TGTGCCAGCAGCTTTAATTCCGCAACTAATGAAAAACTGTTTTTT. Protein sequence: CASSFNSATNEKLFF.

The chain links TRBV3-1 (or the pseudogene TRBV3-2) to TRBJ1-4, with TRBD1 matching 7 bases. Losses at the gene ends were 3 bases for V and 1 base for J; bases not matched to a gene: 5. This CDR3 is built from 16 residues. Germline lookup yields CDR1 LGHDT and CDR2 YNNKEL (reference sequence). CDR3 amino acids: CASSQAGGITNEKLFF. In DNA form, the CDR3 reads TGTGCCAGCAGCCAGGCAGGGGGAATAACTAATGAAAAACTGTTTTTT.

The chain links TRBV7-9 to TRBJ1-2, with D unclear. V lost 0 bases, J lost 6 bases, and 5 bases lay in between. The CDR3 has 12 amino acids. Germline CDR1 and CDR2: SEHNR and FQNEAQ (reference sequence). The CDR3, as DNA: TGTGCCAGCAGCTTAGCTGGGAATGGCTACACCTTC. As protein: CASSLAGNGYTF.

This sequence joins TRBV6-5 and TRBJ2-7; D is tentatively TRBD1 or TRBD2 (5 bases each). In germline, CDR1 is MNHEY, CDR2 SVGAGI. This CDR3 is 13 amino acids long. Trimming pared 6 bases from V and 3 bases from J, leaving 12 bases between. CDR3 DNA: TGTGCCAGCAGAACCGGGACGAACTACGAGCAGTACTTC. Translating gives CASRTGTNYEQYF.

The V call is TRBV28, the J call TRBJ2-1; TRBD1 matches at 11 bases. V shed 0 bases, J shed 5 bases, and the junction held 6 bases outside the gene matches. Germline loops: CDR1 MDHEN, CDR2 SYDVKM. This CDR3 spans 17 amino acids. DNA of the CDR3: TGTGCCAGCAGTTTATGGGACAGGGGGCTTGGGGACAATGAGCAGTTCTTC. Translating gives CASSLWDRGLGDNEQFF.

This sequence joins TRBV24-1 and TRBJ2-3, with a tentative D call TRBD2 (6 bases). The CDR3 sequence is 16 residues long. V gave up 0 bases and J gave up 0 bases, with 9 bases separating them. Per germline, CDR1 KGHDR and CDR2 SFDVKD. The CDR3 here is CATSDLRETSTDTQYF. For the CDR3, the DNA is TGTGCCACCAGTGATTTGCGGGAGACTAGCACAGATACGCAGTATTTT.